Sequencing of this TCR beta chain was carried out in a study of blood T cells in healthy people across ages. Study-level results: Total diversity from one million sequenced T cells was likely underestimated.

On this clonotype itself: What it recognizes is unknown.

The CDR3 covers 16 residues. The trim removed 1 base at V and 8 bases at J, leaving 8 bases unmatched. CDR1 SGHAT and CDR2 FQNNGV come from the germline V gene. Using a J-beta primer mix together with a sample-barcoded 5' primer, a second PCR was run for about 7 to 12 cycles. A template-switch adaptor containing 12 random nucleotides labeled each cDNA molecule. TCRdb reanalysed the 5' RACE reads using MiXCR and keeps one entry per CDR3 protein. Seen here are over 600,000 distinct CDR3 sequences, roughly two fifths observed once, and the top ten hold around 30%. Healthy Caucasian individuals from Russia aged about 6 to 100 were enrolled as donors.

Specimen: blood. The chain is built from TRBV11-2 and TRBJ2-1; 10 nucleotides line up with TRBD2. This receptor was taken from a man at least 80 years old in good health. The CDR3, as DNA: TGTGCCAGCAGCTTAGGTAGGGCTAGCGGGAGACATGAGCAGTTCTTC. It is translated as CASSLGRASGRHEQFF.